This is a list of T cell receptor beta chains from one sample in a study of T-cell memory formation after mild COVID-19. TCRdb called the 5' RACE reads again in MiXCR, with one record for every CDR3 protein. The sample comprises around 320,000 distinct CDR3 sequences, roughly a fifth of which are singletons, and roughly 21% rests with the top ten. Sequenced input: PBMCs or a T cell subset sorted from them (not recorded which). The receptors originated from a man between 18 and 35 years old who had mild COVID-19 (a few samples of this study predate the infection). Cell type and time point are not known. Each CDR3 is given with its conserved first and last residue. Each record gives: J gene, V gene, clone size, CDR3 length, D gene, CDR3 protein, CDR3 DNA. A D gene is named only where the DNA matches it firmly. Clone size, where shown, is once, few, many, or a class for clones that have expanded.

TRBJ2-2 | TRBV3-1 | NA | 12 | NA | CASSQEGRELFF | TGTGCCAGCAGCCAAGAAGGGAGGGAGCTGTTTTTT
TRBJ2-5 | TRBV29-1 | few | 11 | TRBD1 | CSGQGVETQYF | TGCAGCGGACAGGGGGTAGAGACCCAGTACTTC
TRBJ1-1 | TRBV6-1 | NA | 13 | NA | CASPPPGYTEAFF | TGTGCCAGCCCCCCCCCGGGGTACACTGAAGCTTTCTTT
TRBJ1-5 | TRBV7-2 | NA | 15 | NA | CASSPRIGENQPQHF | TGTGCCAGCAGCCCAAGAATAGGGGAAAATCAGCCCCAGCATTTT
TRBJ1-5 | TRBV28 | few | 16 | TRBD1 | CASRYSGTGRNQPQHF | TGTGCCAGCAGATACTCCGGGACAGGGAGAAATCAGCCCCAGCATTTT
TRBJ2-5 | TRBV7-2 | NA | 14 | NA | CASSLGPLQETQYF | TGTGCCAGCAGCTTGGGACCGCTCCAAGAGACCCAGTACTTC
TRBJ1-2 | TRBV5-1 | few | 16 | TRBD1 | CASSLVAGQGYSGYTF | TGCGCCAGCAGCTTGGTTGCCGGACAGGGTTATAGTGGCTACACCTTC
TRBJ2-5 | TRBV5-1 | few | 16 | TRBD2 | CASSPGLAGQQETQYF | TGCGCCAGCAGCCCAGGACTAGCGGGACAACAAGAGACCCAGTACTTC
TRBJ2-1 | TRBV12-3/TRBV12-4 | NA | 14 | NA | CASSYGPSYNEQFF | TGTGCCAGCAGTTACGGGCCCTCCTACAATGAGCAGTTCTTC
TRBJ2-7 | TRBV6-1 | few | 10 | NA | CASRLGEQYF | TGTGCCAGCAGGTTGGGCGAGCAGTACTTC
TRBJ1-1 | TRBV7-8 | NA | 15 | TRBD1 | CASSLAGTGGSEAFF | TGTGCCAGCAGTCTAGCTGGGACAGGGGGATCTGAAGCTTTCTTT
TRBJ2-5 | TRBV19 | once | 13 | NA | CASSIMSMETQYF | TGTGCCAGTAGTATAATGTCAATGGAGACCCAGTACTTC
TRBJ2-1 | TRBV3-1 | few | 14 | NA | CASSETGVYNEQFF | TGTGCCAGCAGCGAAACTGGGGTCTACAATGAGCAGTTCTTC
TRBJ1-1 | TRBV18 | few | 14 | TRBD1 | CASSEGTESTEAFF | TGTGCCAGCTCAGAAGGGACAGAGAGTACTGAAGCTTTCTTT
TRBJ2-1 | TRBV12-3/TRBV12-4 | few | 16 | TRBD2 | CASSLVQAGEYNEQFF | TGTGCCAGCAGTTTAGTCCAAGCGGGGGAGTACAATGAGCAGTTCTTC
TRBJ2-5 | TRBV6-5 | NA | 13 | NA | CASQDSSRGTQYF | TGTGCCAGTCAAGACAGCTCCCGGGGGACCCAGTACTTC
TRBJ2-7 | TRBV20-1 | NA | 13 | NA | CSARTQRLYEQYF | TGCAGTGCTAGAACACAGAGACTATACGAGCAGTACTTC
TRBJ1-5 | TRBV7-2 | NA | 14 | TRBD1 | CASSRGQGRSAQHF | TGTGCCAGCAGCCGGGGACAGGGGCGATCGGCCCAGCATTTT
TRBJ2-5 | TRBV27 | few | 13 | NA | CASRGTADMTQYF | TGTGCCAGCAGGGGGACCGCCGATATGACCCAGTACTTC
TRBJ2-2 | TRBV20-1 | few | 16 | NA | CSARDRRTTNTGELFF | TGCAGTGCTAGGGACCGACGGACAACGAACACCGGGGAGCTGTTTTTT
TRBJ1-5 | TRBV16 | NA | 19 | NA | CASSQFDRHRGSSGQPQHF | TGTGCCAGCAGCCAATTTGATCGTCATCGGGGGTCGTCGGGTCAGCCCCAGCATTTT
TRBJ2-3 | TRBV11-2 | NA | 15 | NA | CASSPRPRGGNTQYF | TGTGCCAGCAGCCCCCGACCCAGAGGGGGTAATACGCAGTATTTT
TRBJ1-1 | TRBV6-2/TRBV6-3 | few | 13 | NA | CASSGSGSTEAFF | TGTGCCAGCAGTGGGTCGGGCTCCACTGAAGCTTTCTTT
TRBJ1-1 | TRBV18 | NA | 14 | NA | CASSPQGEGAEAFF | TGTGCCAGCTCACCACAGGGTGAGGGCGCTGAAGCTTTCTTT
TRBJ1-1 | TRBV6-5 | NA | 15 | NA | CASSYGSAGNTEAFF | TGTGCCAGCAGTTACGGGAGTGCGGGGAACACTGAAGCTTTCTTT
TRBJ2-3 | TRBV29-1 | NA | 12 | NA | CSVAGPTDTQYF | TGCAGCGTTGCGGGCCCCACAGATACGCAGTATTTT
TRBJ2-2 | TRBV10-3 | few | 16 | NA | CAISESLTGYTGELFF | TGTGCCATCAGTGAGTCGCTTACAGGGTACACCGGGGAGCTGTTTTTT
TRBJ2-2 | TRBV4-1 | few | 14 | NA | CASSQRGNTGELFF | TGCGCCAGCAGCCAGAGGGGTAACACCGGGGAGCTGTTTTTT
TRBJ1-2 | TRBV28 | few | 12 | TRBD1 | CASEQGENGYTF | TGTGCCAGTGAACAGGGGGAGAACGGCTACACCTTC
TRBJ2-3 | TRBV5-1 | NA | 13 | NA | CASSSYGADTQYF | TGCGCCAGCAGCTCCTACGGAGCAGATACGCAGTATTTT
TRBJ2-5 | TRBV5-5 | NA | 16 | TRBD1 | CASSQKTGPAKETQYF | TGTGCCAGCAGCCAAAAGACAGGGCCAGCCAAAGAGACCCAGTACTTC
TRBJ2-5 | TRBV4-3 | few | 15 | TRBD2 | CASSQDSGAQETQYF | TGCGCCAGCAGCCAAGATAGCGGGGCCCAAGAGACCCAGTACTTC
TRBJ2-3 | TRBV29-1 | NA | 15 | TRBD2 | CSVETWGGGADTQYF | TGCAGCGTTGAAACATGGGGCGGGGGTGCAGATACGCAGTATTTT
TRBJ1-5 | TRBV18 | few | 13 | NA | CASSPQGDQPQHF | TGTGCCAGCTCACCACAGGGAGATCAGCCCCAGCATTTT
TRBJ2-5 | TRBV4-3 | many | 13 | NA | CASSQDRQETQYF | TGCGCCAGCAGCCAAGATCGCCAAGAGACCCAGTACTTC
TRBJ2-3 | TRBV4-3 | NA | 13 | NA | CASSQPGAHTQYF | TGCGCCAGCAGCCAACCGGGGGCACATACGCAGTATTTT
TRBJ2-3 | TRBV5-1 | many | 14 | NA | CASSRISSTDTQYF | TGCGCCAGCAGCAGAATATCTAGCACAGATACGCAGTATTTT
TRBJ1-1 | TRBV6-6 | few | 10 | NA | CASSTTEAFF | TGTGCCAGCAGTACGACTGAAGCTTTCTTT
TRBJ1-1 | TRBV5-1 | NA | 14 | NA | CASRTMHTNTEAFF | TGCGCCAGCAGAACCATGCACACGAACACTGAAGCTTTCTTT
TRBJ2-7 | TRBV29-1 | few | 17 | NA | CSVEDPGRAGDPYEQYF | TGCAGCGTTGAAGATCCGGGCCGGGCAGGGGACCCCTACGAGCAGTACTTC
TRBJ1-1 | TRBV28 | few | 17 | NA | CASSFMPQKLMNTEAFF | TGTGCCAGCAGTTTCATGCCCCAGAAACTCATGAACACTGAAGCTTTCTTT
TRBJ2-5 | TRBV11-2 | NA | 14 | NA | CASSPQWGGETQYF | TGTGCCAGCAGCCCCCAATGGGGAGGAGAGACCCAGTACTTC
TRBJ2-2 | TRBV24-1 | few | 15 | TRBD2 | CATGRTSENTGELFF | TGTGCCACCGGGAGGACTAGCGAGAACACCGGGGAGCTGTTTTTT
TRBJ2-1 | TRBV18 | NA | 18 | TRBD2 | CASSPRLAGGQTYNEQFF | TGTGCCAGCTCACCCCGACTAGCGGGGGGGCAGACGTACAATGAGCAGTTCTTC
TRBJ1-1 | TRBV5-1 | few | 14 | NA | CASSLLGGDTEAFF | TGCGCCAGCAGCTTGCTGGGGGGAGACACTGAAGCTTTCTTT
TRBJ2-7 | TRBV5-1 | NA | 15 | TRBD2 | CASMNLASGAEEQYF | TGCGCCAGCATGAACCTAGCGAGCGGGGCGGAGGAGCAGTACTTC
TRBJ2-6 | TRBV5-1 | NA | 14 | NA | CASSLHFGANVLTF | TGCGCCAGCAGCTTGCACTTTGGGGCCAACGTCCTGACTTTC